This T cell receptor beta chain was captured in a study of T-cell memory formation after mild COVID-19. Study-wide results and limits: Second-wave clones reaching peak frequency on day 37 lacked confirmed SARS-CoV-2 specificity. Among clones contracting day 15 to 85, CD4/CD8 was balanced, whereas later expanders leaned CD4+. CM and EM subsets held most contracting CD4+ clones; EMRA held CD8+ ones.

Trimming pared 0 bases from V and 1 base from J, leaving 15 bases between. The germline V gene has CDR1 DFQATT and CDR2 SNEGSKA (reference sequence). CDR3 size: 16 residues. Constant-segment primers were used for 5'RACE, and the resulting TCR alpha and TCR beta cDNA libraries carried sample barcodes and UMIs. TCRdb passed the 5' RACE reads through MiXCR, listing each CDR3 protein once. The table lists 150,000 or so distinct CDR3 sequences, around 15% of them singletons. With regard to this clonotype: What it recognizes is unknown.

The sequence was obtained from an adult woman who had mild COVID-19 (a few samples of this study predate the infection). Cell type and time point are not known. The chain carries TRBV20-1 and TRBJ1-1; a weak D match, TRBD1 (5 bases). Sequences were obtained from PBMCs or a T cell subset sorted from them (not recorded which). The CDR3 nucleotides read TGCAGTGCTAGAGATGGGACCGGTAAGGGGAACACTGAAGCTTTCTTT. Translated: CSARDGTGKGNTEAFF.